The 23 T cell receptor beta chains given below trace back to one sample, sequenced in a study of blood T cell repertoires in COVID-19. Assay: immunoSEQ multiplex PCR; the TCRdb copy retains only in-frame clones and omits some. Of about 9,200 clones listed, about four fifths are singletons. Material for sequencing was peripheral blood. The receptors come from a man in his sixties or seventies with active COVID-19.

Only a few counts were recorded for this clone. The V and J genes are TRBV10-3 and TRBJ1-4, with 7 nucleotides matching TRBD1. In germline, CDR1 is ENHRY, CDR2 SYGVKD. The CDR3 consists of 16 residues. After removal of 6 bases from V and 0 bases from J, the junction contained 7 bases not matched to a gene. In nucleotides, the CDR3 is TGTGCCATCAGCTCCGACAGGGCCTCAACTAATGAAAAACTGTTTTTT. Translation gives CAISSDRASTNEKLFF.

This clone was observed once. The chain combines TRBV5-4 with TRBJ2-5, with TRBD1 matching over 7 bases. The germline CDR1 and CDR2 sequences are SGHNT and YYREEE (reference sequence). This CDR3 region has 14 residues. The J segment lost 3 bases and the V segment lost 4 bases, leaving 6 bases of the junction unmatched. The CDR3 DNA is TGTGCCAGCAGCATATTACAGGGGAAAGAGACCCAGTACTTC. It encodes CASSILQGKETQYF. Drawing the rest from reference TRBV5-4 and TRBJ2-5, the complete variable domain is ETGVTQSPTHLIKTRGQQVTLRCSSQSGHNTVSWYQQALGQGPQFIFQYYREEENGRGNFPPRFSGLQFPNYSSELNVNALELDDSALYLCASSILQGKETQYFGPGTRLLVL.

The rearrangement joins TRBV19 to TRBJ2-4; TRBD2 is a possible D gene (6 bases). The CDR3 loop spans 16 amino acids. CDR1 is LNHDA and CDR2 is SQIVND in the germline V gene (reference sequence). V dropped 6 bases and J dropped 9 bases, with 24 bases sitting between them. CDR3 DNA: TGTGCCAGTAGCCGAAACCGGGACTCTAGTGGAGGCATTCAGTACTTC. Translated: CASSRNRDSSGGIQYF.

A few counts support this clone. This chain links TRBV13 with TRBJ1-1; 7 nucleotides line up with TRBD1. There are 14 residues in the CDR3. After removal of 5 bases from V and 1 base from J, the junction contained 4 bases not matched to a gene. The germline V gene encodes CDR1 PRHDT and CDR2 FYEKMQ (reference sequence). CDR3 residues: CASSLGQTNTEAFF. CDR3 nucleotides: TGTGCCAGCAGCCTGGGACAGACGAACACTGAAGCTTTCTTT.

This sequence joins TRBV27 and TRBJ2-4, with 9 positions matching TRBD2. The CDR3 runs to 15 residues. Germline lookup yields CDR1 MNHEY and CDR2 SMNVEV (reference sequence). Unmatched junction bases numbered 6, after V lost 3 bases and J lost 6 bases. As DNA, the CDR3 is TGTGCCAGCAGTTTTTCCGGGACTAGCAGAAACATTCAGTACTTC. Translated: CASSFSGTSRNIQYF.

The V call is TRBV7-2, the J call TRBJ1-4, with D possibly being TRBD1 (6 bases). The V and J ends lost 1 base and 9 bases respectively, with 9 bases between them. There are 13 residues in the CDR3. Germline values: CDR1 SGHTA, CDR2 FQGNSA. CDR3 sequence: CASSLDWGQKLFF. CDR3 nucleotides: TGTGCCAGCAGCTTAGATTGGGGGCAAAAACTGTTTTTT.

The rearrangement uses TRBV7-9 and TRBJ2-3; the match to TRBD1 covers 10 bases. The length of the CDR3 is 17 residues. V lost 2 bases, J lost 4 bases, and 9 bases stayed unmatched. Germline CDR1 reads SEHNR; CDR2 reads FQNEAQ (reference sequence). CDR3 sequence: CASSLIAGTGVPDTQYF. In nucleotides, the CDR3 is TGTGCCAGCAGCTTAATAGCCGGGACAGGGGTCCCAGATACGCAGTATTTT.

This sequence joins TRBV27 and TRBJ2-7, with TRBD1 identical over 8 bases. The trim removed 3 bases at V and 2 bases at J, leaving 3 bases unmatched. The CDR3 is made up of 14 amino acids. Germline V gene sequence: CDR1 MNHEY, CDR2 SMNVEV (reference sequence). CDR3 residues: CASSFGTGPYEQYF. As DNA, the CDR3 is TGTGCCAGCAGTTTCGGGACAGGCCCCTACGAGCAGTACTTC.

The chain carries TRBV18 and TRBJ2-3; 11 bases are a match to TRBD2. The CDR3 runs 16 residues. Germline V gene sequence: CDR1 KGHSH, CDR2 LQKENI. The ends lost 6 bases at V and 6 bases at J; junction bases unmatched: 11. The CDR3 protein is CASSLIAGGSTDTQYF. The CDR3 coding sequence is TGTGCCAGCTCGCTCATAGCGGGAGGGTCGACTGATACGCAGTATTTT.

The chain has TRBV30 and TRBJ2-1; 7 bases match TRBD2. Trimming removed 5 bases from V and 10 bases from J; junction bases left unmatched: 8. The CDR3 contains 12 residues. Per the germline V gene, CDR1 is GTSNPN and CDR2 is SVGIG (reference sequence). The DNA of the CDR3 is TGTGCCTGGCGACCCAAGCGGGGAGAGCAGTTCTTC. As protein: CAWRPKRGEQFF.

Here the CDR3 DNA reads TGTGCCAGCAGCCCCCAGGCCGCAGGCACAGATACGCAGTATTTT. Amino acids: CASSPQAAGTDTQYF. The rearrangement uses TRBV3-1 (or the pseudogene TRBV3-2) and TRBJ2-3; D not resolved. Trimming left V 4 bases short and J 1 base short, with 12 bases between. The CDR3 totals 15 residues. The germline V gene encodes CDR1 LGHDT and CDR2 YNNKEL (reference sequence).

The chain couples TRBV29-1 to TRBJ1-5, with 10 bases identical to TRBD1. CDR3 size: 19 residues. J lost 1 base, V lost 3 bases, and 15 bases had no gene match. Looked up from germline, CDR1 is SQVTM and CDR2 is ANQGSEA. The CDR3 bases are TGCAGCGTTGACCCGACGGACAGGGGGGAATTAAGGAGCAATCAGCCCCAGCATTTT. Amino acids: CSVDPTDRGELRSNQPQHF.

The chain carries TRBV11-2 and TRBJ2-7; TRBD2 matches 8 bases. CDR1 SGHAT and CDR2 FQNNGV come from the germline V gene. The CDR3 consists of 13 residues. Trimming took 4 bases from V and 2 from J; bases not matched to a gene: 1. CDR3 sequence reads: CASSSGLAYEQYF. CDR3 sequence (DNA): TGTGCCAGCAGCTCGGGACTAGCCTACGAGCAGTACTTC.

The rearrangement joins TRBV7-2 to TRBJ1-2; D unresolved. V dropped 2 bases and J dropped 6 bases, with 10 bases sitting between them. In germline, CDR1 is SGHTA, CDR2 FQGNSA. The length of the CDR3 is 13 residues. The CDR3 DNA sequence: TGTGCCAGCAGCTTACTCGTTAGCGATGGCTACACCTTC. Encoded protein: CASSLLVSDGYTF.

This clone is judged large. The chain has TRBV7-9 and TRBJ1-5; a weak D match, TRBD1 (5 bases). The CDR3 has 14 amino acids. The V end lost 1 base, the J end lost 7 bases, and 11 bases lay between the germline ends. The germline gives CDR1 SEHNR, CDR2 FQNEAQ (reference sequence). CDR3 nucleotide sequence: TGTGCCAGCAGCTTAGTGGGGGGGGAACAGCCCCAGCATTTT. Translated, it gives CASSLVGGEQPQHF.

The chain uses TRBV6-5 and TRBJ2-7, with TRBD2 matching 12 bases. Germline-derived CDR1 and CDR2 are MNHEY and SVGAGI. V dropped 4 bases and J dropped 4; count of bases not matched to a gene: 5. The CDR3 consists of 15 residues. As DNA, the CDR3 is TGTGCCAGCAGTTCCGCGACTAGCGGGAGATACGAGCAGTACTTC. Translating gives CASSSATSGRYEQYF.

The chain uses TRBV6-1 and TRBJ1-6; maybe TRBD1 (6 bases). Trimming cost V 2 bases and J 8 bases, with 10 bases left between them. Germline V gene data show CDR1 as MNHNS and CDR2 as SASEGT. The CDR3 has 14 amino acids. CDR3 DNA: TGTGCCAGCAGTGAAAGGGGGGGTTATTCACCCCTCCACTTT. Protein product: CASSERGGYSPLHF.

The V and J genes are TRBV5-1 and TRBJ2-3; TRBD1 matches 8 bases. The V gene end was trimmed by 6 bases and the J gene end by 4 bases; junction bases not matched to a gene: 7. The CDR3 length is 14 residues. The germline CDR1 and CDR2 sequences are SGHRS and YFSETQ. The CDR3 region is CASMVQGAPDTQYF. CDR3 bases: TGCGCCAGCATGGTTCAGGGGGCCCCAGATACGCAGTATTTT. Combining the CDR3 with reference TRBV5-1 and TRBJ2-3 gives the whole variable domain KAGVTQTPRYLIKTRGQQVTLSCSPISGHRSVSWYQQTPGQGLQFLFEYFSETQRNKGNFPGRFSGRQFSNSRSEMNVSTLELGDSALYLCASMVQGAPDTQYFGPGTRLTVL.

With respect to this clone: The junction shows a germline mismatch at one end, possibly a read error. This chain joins TRBV7-7 and TRBJ2-2; 7 bases align to TRBD2. The CDR3 extends over 17 amino acids. Germline-derived CDR1 and CDR2 are SSHAT and FNYEAQ (reference sequence). CDR3 DNA sequence: TGTGCTAGCAGCTTCCAAGAGACTAGCCTCAACACCGGGGAGCTGTTTTTT. This codes for CASSFQETSLNTGELFF. The full variable domain, with the rest looked up from reference TRBV7-7 and TRBJ2-2, is GAGVSQSPRYKVTKRGQDVTLRCDPISSHATLYWYQQALGQGPEFLTYFNYEAQPDKSGLPSDRFSAERPEGSISTLTIQRTEQRDSAMYRCASSFQETSLNTGELFFGEGSRLTVL.

The rearrangement joins TRBV28 to TRBJ1-5, with 9 bases that match TRBD1. Germline CDR1 is MDHEN and CDR2 is SYDVKM. The V gene end was trimmed by 5 bases and the J gene end by 3 bases; junction bases not matched to a gene: 11. The CDR3 is 17 amino acids. In DNA form, the CDR3 reads TGTGCCAGCAGTCCCCCGACGGGACAGGGTAACAATCAGCCCCAGCATTTT. Its protein is CASSPPTGQGNNQPQHF.

The chain is built from TRBV9 and TRBJ2-2; TRBD2 matches at 12 bases. The CDR3 contains 15 residues. The germline gives CDR1 SGDLS, CDR2 YYNGEE. Germline trimming cut 3 bases from V and 4 bases from J; bases unmatched to any gene: 1. The CDR3 DNA is TGTGCCAGCAGCGCGGGACTAGCGGGCACCGGGGAGCTGTTTTTT. It translates to CASSAGLAGTGELFF.

This clone was detected a few times. In DNA form, the CDR3 reads TGCGCCAGCAGTCGTAACCCGAGGGACGAGCAGTACTTC. Encoded protein: CASSRNPRDEQYF. The chain carries TRBV10-1 and TRBJ2-7, with D possibly TRBD2 on 5 matching bases. The CDR3 sequence is 13 residues long. Trimming left V 5 bases short and J 5 bases short, with 13 bases between. Per germline, CDR1 WNHNN and CDR2 SYGVQD (reference sequence).

The CDR3 reads CASSQVRGNTIYF. The CDR3 DNA sequence: TGTGCCAGCAGCCAAGTTCGGGGAAACACCATATATTTT. V usage is TRBV14 and J usage is TRBJ1-3; no definite D call. The CDR3 has 13 residues. Trimming took off 1 base at V and 4 bases at J, with 5 bases between the two ends. Germline V gene lookup returns CDR1 SGHDN and CDR2 FVKESK.